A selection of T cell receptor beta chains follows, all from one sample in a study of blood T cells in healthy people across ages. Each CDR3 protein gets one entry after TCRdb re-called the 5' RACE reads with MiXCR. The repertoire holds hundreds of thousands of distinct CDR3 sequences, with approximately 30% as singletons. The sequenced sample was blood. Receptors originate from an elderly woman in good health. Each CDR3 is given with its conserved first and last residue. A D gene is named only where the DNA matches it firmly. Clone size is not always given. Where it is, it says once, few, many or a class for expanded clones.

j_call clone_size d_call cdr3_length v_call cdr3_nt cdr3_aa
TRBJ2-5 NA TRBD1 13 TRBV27 TGTGCCAGCAGAACAGGGGGCCGGAATGAGCAGTACTTC CASRTGGRNEQYF
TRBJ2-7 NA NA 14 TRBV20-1 TGCAGTGCTACGCAGGGATTCGACGCCTACGAGCAGTACTTC CSATQGFDAYEQYF
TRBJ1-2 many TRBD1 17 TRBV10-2 TGCGCCAGCAGGGGGTCAGGGGGCAAGTCCAAAGTCTATGGCTACACCTTC CASRGSGGKSKVYGYTF
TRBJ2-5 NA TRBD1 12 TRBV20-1 TGCAGTGCTGAGGACAGGGCGGAGACCCAGTACTTC CSAEDRAETQYF
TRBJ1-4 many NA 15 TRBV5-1 TGCGCCAGCAGCTTGGCGGGGGGCGCGGGTGAAAAACTGTTTTTT CASSLAGGAGEKLFF
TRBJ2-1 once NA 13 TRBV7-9 TGTGCCAGCAGCTTGGGCTCCTGCAATGTGCAGTTCTTC CASSLGSCNVQFF
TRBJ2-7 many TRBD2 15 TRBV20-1 TGCAGTGCTAGAGATGGACGGGGGGGTAAGGGCGAGCAGTACTTC CSARDGRGGKGEQYF
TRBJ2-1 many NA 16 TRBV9 TGTGCCAGCAGCGTATCACGAGGACTGGTGAGTCCTGAGCAGTTCTTC CASSVSRGLVSPEQFF
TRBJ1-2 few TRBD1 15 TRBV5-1 TGCGCCAGCAGCTTGGAGGGACAGGGGGCAAAGGGCTACACCTTC CASSLEGQGAKGYTF
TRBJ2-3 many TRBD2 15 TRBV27 TGTGCCGCGTCTAGCGGGGGGAGGCTAACAGATACGCAGTATTTT CAASSGGRLTDTQYF
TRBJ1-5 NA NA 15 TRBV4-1 TGCGCCAGCAGCCAAGATCGGAATAGCAATCAGCCCCAGCATTTT CASSQDRNSNQPQHF
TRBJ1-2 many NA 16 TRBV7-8 TGTGCCAGCAGCCCGCCTTCCCGGGACGGCAACTATGGCTACACCTTC CASSPPSRDGNYGYTF
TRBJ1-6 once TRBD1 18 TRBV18 TGTGCCAGCTCACCACCGAGGGACAGGGGCCGCCCGGGCCATATCCTCCACTTT CASSPPRDRGRPGHILHF
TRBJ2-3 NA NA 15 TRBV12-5 TGTGCTAGTGGTACCTTCGGAGAAAGCACAGATACGCAGTATTTT CASGTFGESTDTQYF
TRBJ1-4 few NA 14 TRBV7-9 TGTGCCAGCACCCAATCAGGGGTTGATGAAAAACTGTTTTTT CASTQSGVDEKLFF
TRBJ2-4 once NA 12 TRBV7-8 TGTGCCAGCAGCTTAGCGGGAGCCATTCAGTACTTC CASSLAGAIQYF
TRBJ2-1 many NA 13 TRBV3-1 TGTGCCAGCAGCCCAGGGGATTACAATGAGCAGTTCTTC CASSPGDYNEQFF
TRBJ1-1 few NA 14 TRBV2 TGTGCCAGCAGTGAAAAAGGAGGGGTTACTGAAGCTTTCTTT CASSEKGGVTEAFF
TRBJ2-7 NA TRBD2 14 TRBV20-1 TGCAGTGCCCAGCCCCCCGGGGGGGGGTACGAGCAGTACTTC CSAQPPGGGYEQYF
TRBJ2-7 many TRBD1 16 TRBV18 TGTGCCAGCTCACACCAAGGGACAGTCGCGTCCTACGAGCAGTACTTC CASSHQGTVASYEQYF
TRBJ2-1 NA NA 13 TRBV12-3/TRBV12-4 TGTGCCAGCAGCCTTACAGGACGAGAGACCCAGTTCTTC CASSLTGRETQFF
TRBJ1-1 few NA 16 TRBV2 TGTGCCAGCAGTGAGGAGTCGGGGTGGTTAGGTACTGAAGCTTTCTTT CASSEESGWLGTEAFF
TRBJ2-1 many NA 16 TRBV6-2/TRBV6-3 TGTGCCAGCAGTACCCCTCACGCCAGCTCCTACAATGAGCAGTTCTTC CASSTPHASSYNEQFF
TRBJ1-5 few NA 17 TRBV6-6 TGTGCCAGCAGTTACGACAATTTGTATAGGAGCAATCAGCCCCAGCATTTT CASSYDNLYRSNQPQHF
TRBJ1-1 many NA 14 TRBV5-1 TGCGCCAGCAGGCTTGGGGGCATGAACACTGAAGCTTTCTTT CASRLGGMNTEAFF
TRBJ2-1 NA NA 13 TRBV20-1 TGCAGTGCTAGATACACAGTCTACAATGAGCAGTTCTTC CSARYTVYNEQFF
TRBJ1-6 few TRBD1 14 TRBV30 TGTGCCAGTAGCCCTCAGGGGGTTAATTCACCCCTCCACTTT CASSPQGVNSPLHF
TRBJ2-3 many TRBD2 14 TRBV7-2 TGTGCCAGCAGCTTAAGGCGGGGGACAGATACGCAGTATTTT CASSLRRGTDTQYF
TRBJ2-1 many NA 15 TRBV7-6 TGTGCCAGCAGCTCCGCCCCGGGCTCCTACAATGAGCAGTTCTTC CASSSAPGSYNEQFF
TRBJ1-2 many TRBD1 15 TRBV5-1 TGCGCCAGCAGCCCCCTGGAGGGGGCACGGGGTGGCTACACCTTC CASSPLEGARGGYTF
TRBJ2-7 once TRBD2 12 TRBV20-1 TGCAGTGCCCCGGGACTAGCGAGGGAGCAGTACTTC CSAPGLAREQYF
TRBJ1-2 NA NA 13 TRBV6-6 TGTGCCAGCAGTTACGTCCGTAACTATGGCTACACCTTC CASSYVRNYGYTF
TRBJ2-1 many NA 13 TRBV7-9 TGTGCCAGCAGAACGACACCGTACAATGAGCAGTTCTTC CASRTTPYNEQFF
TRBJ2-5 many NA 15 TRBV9 TGTGCCAGCAGTGTAGGGCCCATGGGTAGGGAGACCCAGTACTTC CASSVGPMGRETQYF
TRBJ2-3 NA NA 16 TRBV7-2 TGTGCCAGCAGCTTAGGGGGGACAATAACCCCAGATACGCAGTATTTT CASSLGGTITPDTQYF
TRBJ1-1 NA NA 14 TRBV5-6 TGTGCCAGCAGCCATAGGACTCCGAACACTGAAGCTTTCTTT CASSHRTPNTEAFF
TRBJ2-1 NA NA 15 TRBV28 TGTGCCAGCGGACAGAGATTTAGCTCCTACAATGAGCAGTTCTTC CASGQRFSSYNEQFF
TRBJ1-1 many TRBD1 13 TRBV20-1 TGCAGTGCTAGGGGACAGCTCCCCACTGAAGCTTTCTTT CSARGQLPTEAFF
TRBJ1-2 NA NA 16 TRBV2 TGTGCCAGCAGTGATGGATTGGCAGGGAGGCACTATGGCTACACCTTC CASSDGLAGRHYGYTF
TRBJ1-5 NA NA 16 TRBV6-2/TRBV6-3 TGTGCCAGCAGTTCCCCCGGATTGGGGCCGGCTCAGCCCCAGCATTTT CASSSPGLGPAQPQHF
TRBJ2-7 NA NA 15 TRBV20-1 TGCAGTGCTAGAGATGCGCGGACAGTGACCTACGAGCAGTACTTC CSARDARTVTYEQYF
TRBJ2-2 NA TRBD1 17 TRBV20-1 TGCAGTGCTAGGGGGGCCAGGGGGCGTGCGAACACCGGGGAGCTGTTTTTT CSARGARGRANTGELFF
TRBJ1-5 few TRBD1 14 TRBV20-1 TGCAGTGCCTTGGGACAGGGCAGGTATCAGCCCCAGCATTTT CSALGQGRYQPQHF
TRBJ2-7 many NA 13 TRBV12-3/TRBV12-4 TGTGCCAGCAGCCGGGGGGCGGGGGACGAGCAGTACTTC CASSRGAGDEQYF
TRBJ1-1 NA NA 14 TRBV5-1 TGCGCCAGCAGCCCCATGGGTCTGAACACTGAAGCTTTCTTT CASSPMGLNTEAFF
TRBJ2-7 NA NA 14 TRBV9 TGTGCCAGCAGCGTGGCGAGCGAGGGCTACGAGCAGTACTTC CASSVASEGYEQYF
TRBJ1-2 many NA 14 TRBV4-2 TGTGCCAGCAGCCAAGATCGGGTAGGCTATGGCTACACCTTC CASSQDRVGYGYTF
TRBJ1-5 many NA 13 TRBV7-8 TGTGCCAGCAACATCGAAGGGAGGCAGCCCCAGCATTTT CASNIEGRQPQHF
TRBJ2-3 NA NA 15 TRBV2 TGTGCCAGCAGTGAGGGGACTTCTAGCACAGATACGCAGTATTTT CASSEGTSSTDTQYF
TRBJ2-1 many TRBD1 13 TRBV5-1 TGCGCCAGCACGCGGACAGGGGGGAATGAGCAGTTCTTC CASTRTGGNEQFF
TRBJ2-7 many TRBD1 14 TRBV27 TGTGCCAGCAGTTCCCACAGGGGCTCCTACGAGCAGTACTTC CASSSHRGSYEQYF
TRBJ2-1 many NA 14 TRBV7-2 TGTGCCAGCAGCTTATCTAGCGATTACAATGAGCAGTTCTTC CASSLSSDYNEQFF
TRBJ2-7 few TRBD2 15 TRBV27 TGTGCCAGCAGTTTGCTAGCGGACATCTCCTACGAGCAGTACTTC CASSLLADISYEQYF
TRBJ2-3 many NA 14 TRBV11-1 TGTGCCAGCAGCTTAGTAAAGATCACAGATACGCAGTATTTT CASSLVKITDTQYF
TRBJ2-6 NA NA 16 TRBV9 TGTGCCAGCAGCGTAGCGGGGGAAGCTGGGGCCAACGTCCTGACTTTC CASSVAGEAGANVLTF
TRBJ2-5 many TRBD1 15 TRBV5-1 TGCGCCAGCAGTCTGACAGGGGGACTAAGAGAGACCCAGTACTTC CASSLTGGLRETQYF
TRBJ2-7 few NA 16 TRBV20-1 TGCAGTGCTAGAGAAACGGCAGCTAGCTCCTACAATGAGCAGTACTTC CSARETAASSYNEQYF
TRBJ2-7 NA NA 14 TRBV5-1 TGCGCCAGCAGCTTGAGTCCGGGGGTATACGAGCAGTACTTC CASSLSPGVYEQYF
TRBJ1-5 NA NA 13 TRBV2 TGTGCCAGCAACGGGGGCGGAGATCAGCCCCAGCATTTT CASNGGGDQPQHF